The clone carrying this T cell receptor beta chain occurred a few times. The antigen is not known. The investigators reverse transcribed all of the isolated RNA, so they sequenced expressed TCRB transcripts. Assay: immunoSEQ multiplex PCR; the TCRdb copy retains only in-frame clones and omits some. Altogether a few hundred thousand clones are present, 16% being singletons, with the ten largest covering approximately 0.087%. The entry originates in a study of beta chain features in type 1 diabetes. Whole-study context: Patient and healthy donor groups were alike in age, gender and cell yields.

CDR1 GTSNPN and CDR2 SVGIG come from the germline V gene (reference sequence). This CDR3 spans 14 amino acids. V dropped 3 bases and J dropped 2 bases, with 14 bases sitting between them. Study-wide findings and caveats: TCRB CDR3s from Type 1 diabetes patients were moderately but significantly shorter in all four CD4+ subsets. There was a possibility that cDNA sequencing over-represented cells with high TCR expression. Within patients, naive, central memory and Treg TCRB repertoires seemed more similar than within healthy donors.

The sequencing input was naive CD4+ T cells from blood. The rearrangement joins TRBV30 to TRBJ2-7; the D gene is possibly TRBD2 (6 bases). This TCR was recovered from a man aged 25 to 40 with type 1 diabetes. CDR3 loop: CAWSRDSEAYEQYF. Written as DNA, the CDR3 is TGTGCCTGGAGCCGGGACTCTGAGGCCTACGAGCAGTACTTC.